One and the same sample provided the 26 T cell receptor beta chains below, sequenced in a study of cytomegalovirus exposure and HLA in healthy donors. PCR used 60 Vbeta primers and 13 Jbeta primers. TCRdb's copy holds only in-frame clones and misses some; the assay was immunoSEQ multiplex PCR. The sample comprises approximately 210,000 clones, about 76% of which are singletons, and about 0.36% rests with the top ten. The sample consisted of PBMCs. All receptors come from a male donor in good health and CMV-seropositive.

The chain recombines TRBV4-3 with TRBJ1-1; perhaps TRBD1 as D (5 bases). Germline CDR1 LGHNA, CDR2 YSLEER. Trimming cost V 1 base and J 3 bases, with 15 bases left between them. CDR3 length: 16 amino acids. The CDR3 is CASSQVGFGGDTEAFF. CDR3 DNA: TGCGCCAGCAGCCAAGTTGGGTTTGGAGGGGACACTGAAGCTTTCTTT.

The chain carries TRBV11-2 and TRBJ2-1; D is unresolved. This CDR3 is built from 13 residues. Germline assignment: CDR1 SGHAT and CDR2 FQNNGV. Trimming removed 2 bases from V and 9 bases from J, with 11 bases in between. DNA of the CDR3: TGTGCCAGCAGCTTATGGAATTCGGGTGAGCAGTTCTTC. This gives the protein CASSLWNSGEQFF.

The chain combines TRBV7-2 with TRBJ2-1, with D hard to call. The CDR3 is made up of 12 amino acids. Germline V gives CDR1 SGHTA, CDR2 FQGNSA. V gave up 1 base and J gave up 10 bases, with 8 bases separating them. The CDR3 reads CASSLVGQEQFF. CDR3 DNA: TGTGCCAGCAGCTTAGTTGGTCAGGAGCAGTTCTTC. Using reference TRBV7-2 and TRBJ2-1 for the parts outside the CDR3, the full variable domain is GAGVSQSPSNKVTEKGKDVELRCDPISGHTALYWYRQSLGQGLEFLIYFQGNSAPDKSGLPSDRFSAERTGGSVSTLTIQRTQQEDSAVYLCASSLVGQEQFFGPGTRLTVL.

This chain joins TRBV7-8 and TRBJ1-2, with no clear D. Per germline, CDR1 SGHVS and CDR2 FQNEAQ. V lost 1 base and J lost 4, with 10 bases in between. CDR3 size: 14 residues. The chain's CDR3 is CASSLGGMGYGYTF. The CDR3 nucleotides read TGTGCCAGCAGCTTAGGAGGTATGGGCTATGGCTACACCTTC.

A few counts support this clone. J is TRBJ2-1 and V is TRBV19, with TRBD2 identical over 7 bases. With 3 bases clipped from V and 2 bases from J, the junction kept 7 bases outside the gene matches. Germline CDR1 is LNHDA and CDR2 is SQIVND (reference sequence). The CDR3 consists of 16 residues. The CDR3 bases are TGTGCCAGTAGTATGGGAAAAGCGGGACCCTACAATGAGCAGTTCTTC. Translation gives CASSMGKAGPYNEQFF.

The chain carries TRBV12-5 and TRBJ2-1, with 8 bases that match TRBD1. This CDR3 comprises 19 residues. Germline V CDR1 and CDR2: LGHNT, FRNRAP. Unmatched junction bases numbered 15, after V lost 4 bases and J lost 1 base. The CDR3, as DNA: TGTGCTAGTGGTTCGATAAACCCCGGGACAGGCTATTCCTACAATGAGCAGTTCTTC. Protein: CASGSINPGTGYSYNEQFF.

This clone appeared once. The chain combines TRBV7-8 with TRBJ1-4; 8 nucleotides align to TRBD1. Per germline, CDR1 SGHVS and CDR2 FQNEAQ. The CDR3 has 15 amino acids. J gave up 5 bases and V 4 bases, and 6 bases lay outside the gene matches. The CDR3 is CASSYTRGRNEKLFF. The DNA for the CDR3 is TGTGCCAGCAGCTATACCAGGGGGCGCAATGAAAAACTGTTTTTT.

This clone was detected once. The chain is built from TRBV29-1 and TRBJ1-1; D not resolved. CDR1 and CDR2 from the germline V gene are SQVTM and ANQGSEA. Trimming cost V 3 bases and J 0 bases, with 14 bases left between them. This CDR3 contains 15 residues. The DNA for the CDR3 is TGCAGCGTTGAGGACCACTTCGGGGTGAACACTGAAGCTTTCTTT. Translated, it gives CSVEDHFGVNTEAFF.

This clone has just a few counts. The chain links TRBV6-5 to TRBJ2-7; TRBD1 matches at 8 bases. This CDR3 has 15 amino acids. Germline CDR1 is MNHEY and CDR2 is SVGAGI. Trimming took 1 base from V and 3 from J; bases not matched to a gene: 5. The CDR3, as DNA: TGTGCCAGCAGTTACTGGGCGGGACAGGTCTACGAGCAGTACTTC. This codes for CASSYWAGQVYEQYF.

This sequence joins TRBV13 and TRBJ2-1; TRBD2 aligns across 9 bases. The CDR3 runs 15 residues. V was clipped by 2 bases and J by 9 bases; unmatched bases: 8. Germline CDR1 reads PRHDT; CDR2 reads FYEKMQ (reference sequence). The chain's CDR3 is CASSLRAGGLGEQFF. CDR3 nucleotide sequence: TGTGCCAGCAGCTTACGCGCGGGAGGGTTAGGTGAGCAGTTCTTC.

The V call is TRBV27, the J call TRBJ1-5; 10 nucleotides match TRBD1. With V trimmed by 4 bases and J by 9 bases, 12 bases remained unmatched. The CDR3 contains 16 residues. Germline-derived CDR1 and CDR2 are MNHEY and SMNVEV (reference sequence). Written as DNA, the CDR3 is TGTGCCAGCAGTTCCCATTTAGACAGGGGGCTTCGGCCCCAGCATTTT. Translating it yields CASSSHLDRGLRPQHF.

The chain employs TRBV5-6 and TRBJ1-2; tentatively, D is TRBD1 (6 bases). With 3 bases removed from V and 1 base from J, the gap between germline ends came to 10 bases. The CDR3 has 14 residues. CDR1 and CDR2 (germline): SGHDT, YYEEEE. This CDR3 reads CASSSGTRNYGYTF. In nucleotides, the CDR3 is TGTGCCAGCAGCTCGGGGACACGTAACTATGGCTACACCTTC.

This clone has just one count. The rearrangement uses TRBV18 and TRBJ1-1; 8 bases align to TRBD1. Per the germline V gene, CDR1 is KGHSH and CDR2 is LQKENI. The V and J ends lost 6 bases and 8 bases, in that order; junction bases with no gene match: 8. The CDR3 runs 13 residues. For the CDR3, the DNA is TGTGCCAGCTCCCCCGGGACAGGAGACGAAGCTTTCTTT. It yields the protein CASSPGTGDEAFF.

The gene calls are TRBV7-9 and TRBJ1-4; TRBD1 matches at 9 bases. This CDR3 spans 15 amino acids. V lost 6 bases and J lost 8; bases outside the gene matches: 10. The germline CDR1 and CDR2 sequences are SEHNR and FQNEAQ (reference sequence). CDR3 amino acids: CASRPGQGMNEKLFF. The CDR3 DNA reads as TGTGCCAGCAGACCCGGACAGGGGATGAACGAAAAACTGTTTTTT.

This chain uses TRBV4-2 with TRBJ2-1; 15 nucleotides line up with TRBD2. The CDR3 sequence is 19 residues long. V gave up 3 bases and J gave up 2 bases; unmatched junction bases: 8. Germline CDR1 reads LGHNA; CDR2 reads YNFKEQ. The CDR3 loop reads CASSHGTSGGRGTYNEQFF. The DNA for the CDR3 is TGTGCCAGCAGCCATGGGACTAGCGGGGGGCGGGGTACCTACAATGAGCAGTTCTTC.

The chain combines TRBV20-1 with TRBJ1-4; D is unresolved. Germline V gives CDR1 DFQATT, CDR2 SNEGSKA (reference sequence). Trimming cost V 6 bases and J 11 bases, with 10 bases left between them. This CDR3 is built from 10 residues. DNA of the CDR3: TGCAGTGCCCTATCCGGGAAACTGTTTTTT. Translation: CSALSGKLFF.

This chain joins TRBV6-1 and TRBJ1-1; D is undetermined. CDR1 and CDR2 (germline): MNHNS, SASEGT. This CDR3 is 13 amino acids long. V was pared by 10 bases and J by 0 bases, with 12 bases between. The CDR3 DNA is TGTGCCACCTCGTTTCAGATGAACACTGAAGCTTTCTTT. Amino acids: CATSFQMNTEAFF.

This clone was seen only once. The V and J genes are TRBV19 and TRBJ2-7; D is possibly TRBD1 (5 bases). V lost 0 bases, J lost 2 bases, and 11 bases lay in between. Germline CDR1 reads LNHDA; CDR2 reads SQIVND (reference sequence). The CDR3 is 15 residues long. CDR3 nucleotide sequence: TGTGCCAGTAGTATAGAAGGGTCAGGGACCTACGAGCAGTACTTC. It translates to CASSIEGSGTYEQYF.

The V call is TRBV7-3, the J call TRBJ1-2; TRBD1 matches at 7 bases. The CDR3 covers 13 residues. V shed 2 bases, J shed 8 bases, and the junction held 5 bases outside the gene matches. The germline gives CDR1 SGHTA, CDR2 FQGTGA. CDR3 sequence: CASSLAAGGGYTF. The CDR3 DNA sequence: TGTGCCAGCAGCTTAGCCGCAGGGGGAGGCTACACCTTC.

The gene calls are TRBV7-8 and TRBJ2-2; a weak D match, TRBD2 (5 bases). This CDR3 has 15 amino acids. The V gene lost 1 base and the J gene lost 5 bases, with 11 bases spanning the gap. From germline, CDR1 is SGHVS and CDR2 FQNEAQ. The chain's CDR3 is CASSLVTTETGELFF. CDR3 sequence (DNA): TGTGCCAGCAGCTTAGTGACTACCGAAACCGGGGAGCTGTTTTTT.

The rearrangement links TRBV6-5 to TRBJ2-1, with TRBD1 matching 9 bases. The V gene's germline CDR1 is MNHEY and CDR2 SVGAGI. The CDR3 is made up of 15 amino acids. V trimming: 6 bases; J trimming: 3 bases; junction bases outside the gene matches: 6. The CDR3 region has the DNA TGTGCCAGCAGGGAAACAGGGGGCAACTACAATGAGCAGTTCTTC. Translated: CASRETGGNYNEQFF.

This chain connects TRBV4-2 to TRBJ2-7, with D maybe TRBD2 (6 bases). V was shortened by 3 bases and J by 4 bases, with 10 bases between the two germline ends. CDR1 and CDR2 (germline): LGHNA, YNFKEQ. The CDR3 sequence is 13 residues long. The chain's CDR3 is CASSHRGSYEQYF. DNA of the CDR3: TGTGCCAGCAGCCATCGGGGGAGTTACGAGCAGTACTTC.

CDR3 region: CASSVALRDGTDTQYF. CDR3 DNA: TGTGCCAGCAGCGTAGCCCTCCGGGATGGCACAGATACGCAGTATTTT. The V and J genes are TRBV9 and TRBJ2-3; maybe TRBD2 (5 bases). Germline-derived CDR1 and CDR2 are SGDLS and YYNGEE. Trimming took 0 bases from V and 1 from J, leaving 12 bases between them. The length of the CDR3 is 16 residues.

The chain combines TRBV4-3 with TRBJ1-5, with TRBD1 matching over 7 bases. The CDR3 contains 15 residues. Per the germline V gene, CDR1 is LGHNA and CDR2 is YSLEER. V dropped 5 bases and J dropped 0; count of bases not matched to a gene: 4. The CDR3 reads CASSEDRYSNQPQHF. CDR3 DNA: TGCGCCAGCAGCGAGGACAGGTATAGCAATCAGCCCCAGCATTTT.

This clone was recorded only once. This chain links TRBV30 with TRBJ2-7, with TRBD1 identical over 8 bases. Losses at the gene ends were 3 bases for V and 5 bases for J; bases not matched to a gene: 3. Germline CDR1 reads GTSNPN; CDR2 reads SVGIG (reference sequence). The CDR3 sequence is 12 residues long. As DNA, the CDR3 is TGTGCCTGGAGCCTGACAGGGGACGAGCAGTACTTC. The encoded protein is CAWSLTGDEQYF.

V usage is TRBV18 and J usage is TRBJ1-5; D is undetermined. Per the germline V gene, CDR1 is KGHSH and CDR2 is LQKENI. The CDR3 has 13 amino acids. Trimming stripped 6 bases from V and 4 bases from J, with 10 bases between. CDR3 DNA: TGTGCCAGCTCCCTCGACGGGAATCAGCCCCAGCATTTT. Translating it yields CASSLDGNQPQHF.